This T cell receptor (beta chain) was sequenced during a study of blood T cells in healthy people across ages. Findings and caveats of the study: Observed TCR beta diversity per million T cells went down as age went up. This fall followed a roughly linear course with age. Unsorted PBMCs ruled out conclusive naive versus antigen-experienced comparison.

It was with a sample-barcoded 5' primer and a J-beta primer mix that a second PCR of roughly 7 to 11 cycles was run. TCRdb reanalysed the 5' RACE reads using MiXCR and keeps one entry per CDR3 protein. The sample includes 850,000 to 1,000,000 distinct CDR3 sequences, roughly 51% of them seen just once. Whenever a sample was processed, at least 7 million PBMCs were isolated. In the case of this clonotype: The antigen remains undetermined.

The V end was cut by 8 bases, the J end by 5 bases, with 12 bases between. The CDR3 length is 12 residues. The germline V gene has CDR1 MNHEY and CDR2 SVGEGT. The clonotype comes from a woman in her sixties in good health. The sample taken for sequencing was blood. The rearrangement links TRBV6-2 or TRBV6-3 to TRBJ2-5; either TRBD1 or TRBD2 may fit D (5 bases each). The CDR3 region has the DNA TGTGCCAGCTCGGGCAGGGACGAGACCCAGTACTTC. This gives the protein CASSGRDETQYF.